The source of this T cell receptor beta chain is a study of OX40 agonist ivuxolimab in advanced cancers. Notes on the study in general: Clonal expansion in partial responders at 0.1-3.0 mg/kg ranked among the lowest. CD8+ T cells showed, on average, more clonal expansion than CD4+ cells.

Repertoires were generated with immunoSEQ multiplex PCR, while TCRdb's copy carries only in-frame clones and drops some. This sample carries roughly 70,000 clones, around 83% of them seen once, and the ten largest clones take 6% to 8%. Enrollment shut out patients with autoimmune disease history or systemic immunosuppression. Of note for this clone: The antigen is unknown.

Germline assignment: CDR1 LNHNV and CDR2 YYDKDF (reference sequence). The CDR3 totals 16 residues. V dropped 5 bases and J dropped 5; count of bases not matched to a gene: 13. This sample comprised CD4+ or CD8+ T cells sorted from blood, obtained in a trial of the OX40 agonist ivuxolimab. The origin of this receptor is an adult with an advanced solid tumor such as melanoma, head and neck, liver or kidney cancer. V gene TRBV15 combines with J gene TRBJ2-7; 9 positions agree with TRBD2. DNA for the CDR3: TGTGCCACCAGCGAGCCGGCGACTAGCGGAAGGGACGAGCAGTACTTC. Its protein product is CATSEPATSGRDEQYF.